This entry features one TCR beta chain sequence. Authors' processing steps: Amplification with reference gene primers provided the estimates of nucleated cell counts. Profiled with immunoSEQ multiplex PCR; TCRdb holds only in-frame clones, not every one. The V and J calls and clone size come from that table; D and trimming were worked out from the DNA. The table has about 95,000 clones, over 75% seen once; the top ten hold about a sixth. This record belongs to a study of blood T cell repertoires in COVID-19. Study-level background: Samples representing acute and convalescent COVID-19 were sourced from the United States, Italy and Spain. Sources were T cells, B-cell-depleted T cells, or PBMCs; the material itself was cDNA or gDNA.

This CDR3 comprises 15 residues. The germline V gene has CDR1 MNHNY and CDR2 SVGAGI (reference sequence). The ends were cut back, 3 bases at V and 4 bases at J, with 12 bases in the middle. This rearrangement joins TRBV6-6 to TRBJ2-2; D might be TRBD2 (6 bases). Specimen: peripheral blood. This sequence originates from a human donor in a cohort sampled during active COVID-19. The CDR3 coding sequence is TGTGCCAGCAGTTATACTAGCAGATCCACCGGGGAGCTGTTTTTT. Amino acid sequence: CASSYTSRSTGELFF.